The clone carrying this TCR beta chain was seen a handful of times. The data stem from a study of spatial heterogeneity in lung cancer. CDR1 MGHDK and CDR2 SYGVNS come from the germline V gene. The length of the CDR3 is 14 residues. Between the trimmed V and J ends, which lost 4 bases and 4 bases, there was a span of 10 bases. Time point indicated: sample taken at primary tumor resection. No cell sorting; template was whole RNA from tumor, lung tissue or PBMC. MiXCR, run by TCRdb on the 5' RACE reads, gives a single entry per CDR3 protein. The profile covers some 64,000 distinct CDR3 sequences, with 8% to 9% appearing a single time and roughly 16% taken by the ten largest.

Source: PBMCs, taken at surgery. V is TRBV25-1 and J is TRBJ1-4; a possible D gene is TRBD1 (6 bases). This receptor was obtained from a female donor with early-stage non-small cell lung cancer. CDR3 nucleotide sequence: TGTGCCAGCAGTGTAGGGGGTCTTAATGAAAAACTGTTTTTT. Translating it yields CASSVGGLNEKLFF.